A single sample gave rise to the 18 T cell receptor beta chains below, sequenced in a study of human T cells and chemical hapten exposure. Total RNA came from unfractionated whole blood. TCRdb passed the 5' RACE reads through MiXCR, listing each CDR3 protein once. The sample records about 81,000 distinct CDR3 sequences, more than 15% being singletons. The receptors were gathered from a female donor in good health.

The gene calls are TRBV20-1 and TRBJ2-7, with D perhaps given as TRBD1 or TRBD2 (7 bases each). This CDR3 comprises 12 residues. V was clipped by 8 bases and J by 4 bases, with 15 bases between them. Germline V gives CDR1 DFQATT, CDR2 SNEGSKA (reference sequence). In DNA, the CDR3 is TGCAGTTGGGAGGGGGCGGATTACGAGCAGTACTTC. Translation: CSWEGADYEQYF.

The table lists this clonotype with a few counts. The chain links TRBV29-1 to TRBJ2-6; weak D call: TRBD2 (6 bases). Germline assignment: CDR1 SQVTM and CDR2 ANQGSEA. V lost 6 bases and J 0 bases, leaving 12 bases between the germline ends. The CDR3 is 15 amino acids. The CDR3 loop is CSVRGSFSGANVLTF. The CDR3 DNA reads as TGCAGCGTCCGGGGGAGTTTCTCTGGGGCCAACGTCCTGACTTTC. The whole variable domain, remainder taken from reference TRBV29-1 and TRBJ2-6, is SAVISQKPSRDICQRGTSLTIQCQVDSQVTMMFWYRQQPGQSLTLIATANQGSEATYESGFVIDKFPISRPNLTFSTLTVSNMSPEDSSIYLCSVRGSFSGANVLTFGAGSRLTVL.

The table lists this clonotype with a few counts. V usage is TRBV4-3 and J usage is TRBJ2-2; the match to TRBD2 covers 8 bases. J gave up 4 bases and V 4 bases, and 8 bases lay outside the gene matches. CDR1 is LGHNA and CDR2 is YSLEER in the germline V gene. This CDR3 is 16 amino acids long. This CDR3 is CASSPEPGGVTGELFF. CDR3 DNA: TGCGCCAGCAGCCCCGAGCCGGGGGGGGTCACCGGGGAGCTGTTTTTT.

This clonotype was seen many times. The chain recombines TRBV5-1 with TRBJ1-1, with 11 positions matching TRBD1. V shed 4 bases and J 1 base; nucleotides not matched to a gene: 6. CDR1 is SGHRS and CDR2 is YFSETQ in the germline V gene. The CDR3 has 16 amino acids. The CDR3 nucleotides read TGCGCCAGCAGCCCAGGGACAGGGGGTTGGAACACTGAAGCTTTCTTT. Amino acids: CASSPGTGGWNTEAFF.

CDR3 residues: CSARDYSPYEQYF. The CDR3 bases are TGCAGTGCTAGGGACTACTCTCCCTACGAGCAGTACTTC. The chain is built from TRBV20-1 and TRBJ2-7; maybe TRBD2 (6 bases). The V and J ends lost 3 bases and 2 bases respectively, with 11 bases between them. The CDR3 contains 13 residues. Germline V gene sequence: CDR1 DFQATT, CDR2 SNEGSKA (reference sequence).

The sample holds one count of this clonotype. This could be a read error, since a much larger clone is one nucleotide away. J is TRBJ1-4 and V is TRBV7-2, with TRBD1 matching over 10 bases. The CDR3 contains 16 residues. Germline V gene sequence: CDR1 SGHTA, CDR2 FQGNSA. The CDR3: CASSLLGGTGAENLFF. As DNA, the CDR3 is TGTGCCAGCAGCTTATTGGGGGGGACAGGGGCAGAAAACCTGTTTTTT. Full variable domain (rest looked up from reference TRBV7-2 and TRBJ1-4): GAGVSQSPSNKVTEKGKDVELRCDPISGHTALYWYRQSLGQGLEFLIYFQGNSAPDKSGLPSDRFSAERTGGSVSTLTIQRTQQEDSAVYLCASSLLGGTGAENLFFGSGTQLSVL.

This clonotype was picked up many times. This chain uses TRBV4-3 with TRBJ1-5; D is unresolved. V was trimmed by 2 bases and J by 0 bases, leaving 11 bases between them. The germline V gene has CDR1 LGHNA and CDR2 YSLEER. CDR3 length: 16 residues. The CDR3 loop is CASSQIYGHSNQPQHF. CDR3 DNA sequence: TGCGCCAGCAGCCAAATTTATGGGCATAGCAATCAGCCCCAGCATTTT.

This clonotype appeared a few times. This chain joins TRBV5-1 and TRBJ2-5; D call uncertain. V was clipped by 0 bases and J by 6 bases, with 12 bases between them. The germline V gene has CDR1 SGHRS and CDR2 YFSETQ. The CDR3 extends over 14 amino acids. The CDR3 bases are TGCGCCAGCAGCTTGGAGTCAGGATCCCAGACCCAGTACTTC. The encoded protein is CASSLESGSQTQYF. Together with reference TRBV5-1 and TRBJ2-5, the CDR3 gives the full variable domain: KAGVTQTPRYLIKTRGQQVTLSCSPISGHRSVSWYQQTPGQGLQFLFEYFSETQRNKGNFPGRFSGRQFSNSRSEMNVSTLELGDSALYLCASSLESGSQTQYFGPGTRLLVL.

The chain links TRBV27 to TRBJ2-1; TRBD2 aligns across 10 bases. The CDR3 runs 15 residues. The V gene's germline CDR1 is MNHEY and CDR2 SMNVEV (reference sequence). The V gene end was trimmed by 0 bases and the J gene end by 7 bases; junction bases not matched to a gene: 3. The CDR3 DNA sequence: TGTGCCAGCAGTTTATCATTAGCGGGGGGTAATGAGCAGTTCTTC. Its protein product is CASSLSLAGGNEQFF.

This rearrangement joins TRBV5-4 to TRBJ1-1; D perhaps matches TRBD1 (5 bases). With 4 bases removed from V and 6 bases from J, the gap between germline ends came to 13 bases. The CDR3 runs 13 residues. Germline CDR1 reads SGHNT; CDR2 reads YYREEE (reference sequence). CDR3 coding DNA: TGTGCCAGCAGCCTACAGGTTGCTGCTGAAGCTTTCTTT. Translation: CASSLQVAAEAFF.

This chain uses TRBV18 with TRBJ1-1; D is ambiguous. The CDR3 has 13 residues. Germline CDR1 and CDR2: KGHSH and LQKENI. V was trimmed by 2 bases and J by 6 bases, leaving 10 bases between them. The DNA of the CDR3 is TGTGCCAGCTCACCAATGTGGGCCCCTGAAGCTTTCTTT. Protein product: CASSPMWAPEAFF.

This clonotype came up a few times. For the CDR3, the DNA is TGTGCCAGCAGCTTAGGGGCCGGTGAAGCTTTCTTT. Protein sequence: CASSLGAGEAFF. The rearrangement links TRBV7-9 to TRBJ1-1; no clear D gene. The germline V and J ends were trimmed by 1 base and 7 bases, with 7 bases remaining between them. Germline CDR1 reads SEHNR; CDR2 reads FQNEAQ (reference sequence). CDR3 length equals 12 residues. The whole variable domain, remainder taken from reference TRBV7-9 and TRBJ1-1, is DTGVSQNPRHKITKRGQNVTFRCDPISEHNRLYWYRQTLGQGPEFLTYFQNEAQLEKSRLLSDRFSAERPKGSFSTLEIQRTEQGDSAMYLCASSLGAGEAFFGQGTRLTVV.

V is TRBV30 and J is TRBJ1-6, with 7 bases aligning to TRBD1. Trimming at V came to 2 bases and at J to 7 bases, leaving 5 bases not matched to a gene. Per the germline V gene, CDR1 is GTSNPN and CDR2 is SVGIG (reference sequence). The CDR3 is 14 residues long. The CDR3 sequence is CAWSRGTANSPLHF. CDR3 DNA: TGTGCCTGGAGTCGCGGGACAGCCAATTCACCCCTCCACTTT.

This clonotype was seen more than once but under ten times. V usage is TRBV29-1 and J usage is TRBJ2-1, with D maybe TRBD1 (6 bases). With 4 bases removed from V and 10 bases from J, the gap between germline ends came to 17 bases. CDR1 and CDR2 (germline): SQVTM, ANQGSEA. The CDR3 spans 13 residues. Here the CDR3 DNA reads TGCAGCGTTGCCGGGACAACTCTTAAGGAGCAGTTCTTC. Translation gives CSVAGTTLKEQFF.

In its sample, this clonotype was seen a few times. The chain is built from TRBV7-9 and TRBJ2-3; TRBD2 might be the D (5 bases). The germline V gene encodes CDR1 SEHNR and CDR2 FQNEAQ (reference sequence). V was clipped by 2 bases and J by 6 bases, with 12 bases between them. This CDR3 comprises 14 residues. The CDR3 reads CASSLSSRGDTQYF. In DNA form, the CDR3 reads TGTGCCAGCAGCTTAAGCAGTAGAGGGGATACGCAGTATTTT.

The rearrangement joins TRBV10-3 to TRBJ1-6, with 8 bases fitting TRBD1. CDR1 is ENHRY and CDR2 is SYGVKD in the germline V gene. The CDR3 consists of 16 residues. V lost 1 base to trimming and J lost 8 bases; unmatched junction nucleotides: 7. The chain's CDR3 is CAISELGGTGYSPLHF. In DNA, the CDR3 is TGTGCCATCAGTGAGTTAGGGGGGACAGGCTATTCACCCCTCCACTTT.

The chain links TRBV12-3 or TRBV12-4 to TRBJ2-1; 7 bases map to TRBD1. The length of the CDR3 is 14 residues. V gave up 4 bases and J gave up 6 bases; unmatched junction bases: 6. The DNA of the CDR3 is TGTGCCAGCAGTTCGGACAGGCCCGTCAATGAGCAGTTCTTC. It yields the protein CASSSDRPVNEQFF.

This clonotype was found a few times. CDR3: CASSPRGTYGTEAFF. In DNA, the CDR3 is TGTGCCAGCAGCCCTCGCGGGACTTATGGGACTGAAGCTTTCTTT. This chain connects TRBV7-9 to TRBJ1-1; possible D gene TRBD1, 5 bases. The CDR3 is made up of 15 amino acids. The ends were cut back, 5 bases at V and 5 bases at J, with 18 bases in the middle. Germline assignment: CDR1 SEHNR and CDR2 FQNEAQ (reference sequence).